This T cell receptor beta chain was retrieved from a study of blood T cell repertoires in COVID-19. About the study: COVID-19 samples, acute and convalescent, were from the United States, Italy and Spain. Sources were T cells, B-cell-depleted T cells, or PBMCs; the material itself was cDNA or gDNA.

In the source study's methods: Amplifying reference gene primers gave estimates of nucleated cell counts. Sequenced by immunoSEQ multiplex PCR; TCRdb stores in-frame clones only, minus some. V and J calls and clone size come straight from that table; D and trimming were deduced from the DNA. This table has about 250,000 clones, approximately 80% appearing once. Germline V gives CDR1 MNHNY, CDR2 SVGAGI (reference sequence). The CDR3 consists of 15 residues. V lost 5 bases and J 5 bases, leaving 13 bases between the germline ends. The clonotype originates from a man of 80 years or more with acute or convalescent COVID-19. Specimen: peripheral blood. The chain joins TRBV6-6 to TRBJ1-6; D not certain. CDR3 loop: CASSPDFRNNSPLHF. CDR3 sequence (DNA): TGTGCCAGCAGTCCGGACTTTCGGAATAATTCACCCCTCCACTTT.